This is a list of T cell receptor beta chains from one sample in a study of PD-1 blockade in classical Hodgkin lymphoma. The method was immunoSEQ multiplex PCR; TCRdb's version includes in-frame clones alone and lacks a portion of them. The repertoire has over 80,000 clones, over 85% of them found once; the top ten carry roughly 2.8%. Sample: peripheral blood mononuclear cells (PBMCs), taken at baseline. These receptors were collected from a human donor with classical Hodgkin lymphoma. The CDR3 runs from the conserved cysteine through the conserved F or W. D genes are given only for firm matches. Size values are once, few and many counts, or a class for expanded clones, and some rows have none.

TRBJ2-5	NA	NA	TRBV7-9	TGTGCCAGCAGCTTAGGACGTTCGGGAAAAGGAGAGACCCAGTACTTC	CASSLGRSGKGETQYF
TRBJ1-4	NA	NA	TRBV7-9	TGTGCCAGCAGCTTAGGCGTGCGTGAAAAACTGTTTTTT	CASSLGVREKLFF
TRBJ1-3	TRBD1	NA	TRBV25-1	TGTGCCAGCAGTGCCCAATTGGGACAGGGGGCTGGAAACACCATATATTTT	CASSAQLGQGAGNTIYF
TRBJ2-6	TRBD1	NA	TRBV19	TGTGCCAGTAGTATGACAGGGGGTGGTGGGGCCAACGTCCTGACTTTC	CASSMTGGGGANVLTF
TRBJ2-3	NA	NA	TRBV27	TGTGCCAGCAGTCCCCTCCTCGGGGGCCAGGGAAGAGATACGCAGTATTTT	CASSPLLGGQGRDTQYF
TRBJ1-5	NA	NA	TRBV28	TGTGCCAGCAGACTTGTGAGGTTGAGCGATCAGCCCCAGCATTTT	CASRLVRLSDQPQHF
TRBJ2-6	NA	NA	TRBV18	TGTGCCAGCTCGCGCCTAGGGGCAGGAGGGGCCAACGTCCTGACTTTC	CASSRLGAGGANVLTF
TRBJ1-4	NA	NA	TRBV11-2	TGTGCCAGCACCCGAGAGGGCCGAGGGGTGCCTAATGAAAAACTGTTTTTT	CASTREGRGVPNEKLFF
TRBJ2-2	NA	NA	TRBV7-3	TGTGCCAGCAGCTTCATGGGCCCGCTTGGGGACACCGGGGAGCTGTTTTTT	CASSFMGPLGDTGELFF
TRBJ2-6	NA	NA	TRBV5-1	TGCGCCAGCAGCTTGGCCCTGGGGGCCGGGGCCAACGTCCTGACTTTC	CASSLALGAGANVLTF
TRBJ1-2	NA	NA	TRBV29-1	TGCAGTTACAGTGTTTCTAACTATGGCTACACCTTC	CSYSVSNYGYTF
TRBJ2-5	TRBD2	NA	TRBV29-1	TGCAGCGTTGATGGGACTAGCGGACAAGAGACCCAGTACTTC	CSVDGTSGQETQYF
TRBJ2-7	TRBD1	NA	TRBV7-8	TGTGCCAGCAGCTTCAGGGGACAGGGTCCCTACGAGCAGTACTTC	CASSFRGQGPYEQYF
TRBJ2-2	NA	NA	TRBV19	TGTGCCAGTAGGCTACAGTCGAACACCGGGGAGCTGTTTTTT	CASRLQSNTGELFF
TRBJ1-1	NA	NA	TRBV10-3	TGTGCCATCAGACTAACGGGGAACACTGAAGCTTTCTTT	CAIRLTGNTEAFF
TRBJ1-1	NA	few	TRBV30	TGTGCCTGGGATACCCGGACGAACACTGAAGCTTTCTTT	CAWDTRTNTEAFF
TRBJ1-1	NA	NA	TRBV6-6	TGTGCCAGCAGTTACTCCGGGAATGGGGCTTTCTTT	CASSYSGNGAFF
TRBJ2-7	NA	NA	TRBV19	TGTGCCAGTAGTCTCTGGGGAGACTACGAGCAGTACTTC	CASSLWGDYEQYF
TRBJ2-7	NA	once	TRBV5-5	TGTGCCAGCAGCTTAGATTGGGCTTCCTACGAGCAGTACTTC	CASSLDWASYEQYF
TRBJ2-2	TRBD2	once	TRBV10-2	TGCGCCAGCGAAGGAATACTAGCGGGAGGGCCCGGGGAGCTGTTTTTT	CASEGILAGGPGELFF
TRBJ1-2	NA	NA	TRBV6-1	TGTGCCAGCAGTGGAGTAGGTTACAGTGGAGATGGCTACACCTTC	CASSGVGYSGDGYTF
TRBJ2-7	NA	NA	TRBV7-2	TGTGCCAGCAGCTTAACGGACACCTACGAGCAGTACTTC	CASSLTDTYEQYF
TRBJ2-1	TRBD2	NA	TRBV29-1	TGCAGCGTAGGGACTAGCGGGAACGAGCAGTTCTTC	CSVGTSGNEQFF
TRBJ2-2	NA	NA	TRBV28	TGTGCCAGCAGTGAGGGGGACCCCGGGGAGCTGTTTTTT	CASSEGDPGELFF
TRBJ1-1	NA	NA	TRBV18	TGTGCCAGCTCACCACGGCGGGGGCCGAACACTGAAGCTTTCTTT	CASSPRRGPNTEAFF
TRBJ1-1	TRBD1	NA	TRBV29-1	TGCAGCTTTGGGACAGGATTGAACACTGAAGCTTTCTTT	CSFGTGLNTEAFF
TRBJ2-6	TRBD1	NA	TRBV5-1	TGCGCCAGCAGCTTGGATAACAGGGGGTTCACTGGGGCCAACGTCCTGACTTTC	CASSLDNRGFTGANVLTF
TRBJ1-4	TRBD1	NA	TRBV5-1	TGCGCCAGCAGCTCCCGGGACAGTCCAACTAATGAAAAACTGTTTTTT	CASSSRDSPTNEKLFF
TRBJ2-7	TRBD1	NA	TRBV18	TGTGCCAGCTCACTGCTGGACAGGGGGCTTTACGAGCAGTACTTC	CASSLLDRGLYEQYF
TRBJ2-3	TRBD1	NA	TRBV10-3	TGTGCCATCAGTGAGTCTGTACGAGGGGGCCTAGATACGCAGTATTTT	CAISESVRGGLDTQYF
TRBJ2-3	TRBD2	NA	TRBV7-6	TGTGCCAGCAGCATCCTAGCGGGCTACACAGATACGCAGTATTTT	CASSILAGYTDTQYF
TRBJ1-1	NA	NA	TRBV10-3	TGTGCCACCGCTCCCCCAGAAGGGCACACTGAAGCTTTCTTT	CATAPPEGHTEAFF
TRBJ1-3	NA	NA	TRBV30	TGTGCCTGGAGTGTACCGGCAGCTGGAAACACCATATATTTT	CAWSVPAAGNTIYF
TRBJ1-5	NA	NA	TRBV5-1	TGCGCCAGCAGCTTGGCCGATCCGAGTCAGCCCCAGCATTTT	CASSLADPSQPQHF
TRBJ2-1	TRBD1	NA	TRBV27	TGTGCCAGCAGTACCCGGGACAGAGGCTCCTACAATGAGCAGTTCTTC	CASSTRDRGSYNEQFF
TRBJ2-7	TRBD1	NA	TRBV18	TGTGCCAGCTCACCGCAGGGGGCAGCAGGGTACGAGCAGTACTTC	CASSPQGAAGYEQYF
TRBJ2-2	TRBD2	NA	TRBV9	TGTGCCAGCAGCGTCCTTAAAGGACTAGCGGACAACACCGGGGAGCTGTTTTTT	CASSVLKGLADNTGELFF
TRBJ2-7	NA	NA	TRBV19	TGTGCCAGTAGTATGGCCCCCTACGAGCAGTACTTC	CASSMAPYEQYF
TRBJ1-1	NA	NA	TRBV6-5	TGTGCCAGCAGTTACTCGAGACGCATGAACACTGAAGCTTTCTTT	CASSYSRRMNTEAFF
TRBJ2-3	NA	once	TRBV7-9	TGTGCCAGCAGCGCGGACCCCGTCGCAGATACGCAGTATTTT	CASSADPVADTQYF
TRBJ1-1	NA	NA	TRBV28	TGTGCCAGCAGTTTGCGGACAGTCAACACTGAAGCTTTCTTT	CASSLRTVNTEAFF
TRBJ2-2	TRBD1	NA	TRBV28	TGTGCCAGCAGTCCACTTTTGACAGGGACGATCACCGGGGAGCTGTTTTTT	CASSPLLTGTITGELFF
TRBJ2-3	NA	NA	TRBV6-1	TGTGCCAGCAGTGAGGGAATAGATACGCAGTATTTT	CASSEGIDTQYF
TRBJ2-7	NA	NA	TRBV2	TGTGCCAGCACGAGGGGGACCTACGAGCAGTACTTC	CASTRGTYEQYF
TRBJ2-1	NA	NA	TRBV5-6	TGTGCCAGCAGCTCGAGGGGTGTCTCCTACAATGAGCAGTTCTTC	CASSSRGVSYNEQFF
TRBJ2-5	TRBD1	NA	TRBV28	TGTGCCAGCTCGAGGGACAGGGTCTTTCGAGAGACCCAGTACTTC	CASSRDRVFRETQYF
TRBJ2-7	NA	NA	TRBV11-3	TGTGCCAGCAGCATCGGACCGACATCCGCCTACGAGCAGTACTTC	CASSIGPTSAYEQYF
TRBJ2-7	TRBD1	NA	TRBV27	TGTGCCAGCTTGGGACAGGGGTCCTACGAGCAGTACTTC	CASLGQGSYEQYF
TRBJ2-1	NA	NA	TRBV4-1	TGCGCCAGCAGCCAAGACTCCGTCAATGAGCAGTTCTTC	CASSQDSVNEQFF
TRBJ2-7	NA	NA	TRBV7-9	TGTGCCAGCAGCCTATTGGGGGACGAGCAGTACTTC	CASSLLGDEQYF
TRBJ1-3	NA	few	TRBV30	TGTGCCTGGTTATCTGTTTCAAGCTCTGGAAACACCATATATTTT	CAWLSVSSSGNTIYF
TRBJ1-3	TRBD1	NA	TRBV27	TGTGCCAGCAAGGCAGGGGGCGCCCATATCGGAAACACCATATATTTT	CASKAGGAHIGNTIYF
TRBJ2-7	TRBD1	NA	TRBV27	TGTGCCAGCAGTTTCGGGACAGGGTACTACGAGCAGTACTTC	CASSFGTGYYEQYF
TRBJ1-3	NA	NA	TRBV9	TGTGCCTCGGGATTAGGATCAGGGTCTGGAAACACCATATATTTT	CASGLGSGSGNTIYF
TRBJ2-1	TRBD1	NA	TRBV2	TGTGCCAGCAGCACCGGGACAGGGGGTCGGTTCTTC	CASSTGTGGRFF
TRBJ1-1	NA	NA	TRBV27	TGTGCCAGCAGTTCGAAATACAGGGACACTGAAGCTTTCTTT	CASSSKYRDTEAFF
TRBJ1-2	NA	once	TRBV30	TGTGCCTGGAGTGTAGGGCAGGGCCTTTCAAGCGGCTACACCTTC	CAWSVGQGLSSGYTF
TRBJ2-7	TRBD2	once	TRBV7-8	TGTGCCAGCAGCTCCCCGCGCGGGAGACCCTACGAGCAGTACTTC	CASSSPRGRPYEQYF
TRBJ2-3	TRBD1	NA	TRBV4-1	TGCGCCAGCAGCCAAGGGACAGGGTACACGTATTTT	CASSQGTGYTYF